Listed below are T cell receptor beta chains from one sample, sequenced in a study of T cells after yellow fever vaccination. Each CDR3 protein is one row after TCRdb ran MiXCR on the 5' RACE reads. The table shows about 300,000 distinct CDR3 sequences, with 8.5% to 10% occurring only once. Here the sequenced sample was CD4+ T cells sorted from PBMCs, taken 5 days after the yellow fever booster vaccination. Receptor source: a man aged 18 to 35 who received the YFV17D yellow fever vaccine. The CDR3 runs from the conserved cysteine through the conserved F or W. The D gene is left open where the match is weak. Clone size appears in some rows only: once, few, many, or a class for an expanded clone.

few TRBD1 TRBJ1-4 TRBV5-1 TGCGCCAGCAGCCAGGACAGGGCTAATGAAAAACTGTTTTTT CASSQDRANEKLFF
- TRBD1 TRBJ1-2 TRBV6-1 TGTGCCAGCAGTGCCCCGGGACAGGGGCACTATGGCTACACCTTC CASSAPGQGHYGYTF
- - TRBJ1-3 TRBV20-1 TGCAGTGCTATGACAACTTCAGGACTTATCTCTGGAAACACCATATATTTT CSAMTTSGLISGNTIYF
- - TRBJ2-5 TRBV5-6 TGTGCCAGCAGCTTGGACATGGTTAAGACCCAGTACTTC CASSLDMVKTQYF
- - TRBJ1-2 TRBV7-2 TGTGCCAGCAGCTTACCCACGAAGTATGGCTACACCTTC CASSLPTKYGYTF
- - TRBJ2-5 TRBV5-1 TGCGCCAGCAGCCAAGACTACCCCCAAGAGACCCAGTACTTC CASSQDYPQETQYF
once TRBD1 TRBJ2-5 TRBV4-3 TGCGCCAGCAGCCAAGATCCCAGGGGGCCAGAGACCCAGTACTTC CASSQDPRGPETQYF
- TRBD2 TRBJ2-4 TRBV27 TGTGCCAGCAGACCCCGACTAGCGGGGGGCGGCGGCAAAAACATTCAGTACTTC CASRPRLAGGGGKNIQYF
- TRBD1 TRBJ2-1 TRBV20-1 TGCAGTGCCCCGGACAGGGGCAATGAGCAGTTCTTC CSAPDRGNEQFF
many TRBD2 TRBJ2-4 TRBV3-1 TGTGCCAGCAGCCCGACTAGCGGGGGGGCCAAAAACATTCAGTACTTC CASSPTSGGAKNIQYF
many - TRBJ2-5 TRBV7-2 TGTGCCAGCAGCTTAGAGTTGCAAGAGACCCAGTACTTC CASSLELQETQYF
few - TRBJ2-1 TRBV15 TGTGCCACCAGCAGAGAACAGGGTCTAGGGGAGCAGTTCTTC CATSREQGLGEQFF
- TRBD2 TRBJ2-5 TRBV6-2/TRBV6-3 TGTGCCAGCAGTTCACAGCCCGGACTAGCGGGGACGTACCAAGAGACCCAGTACTTC CASSSQPGLAGTYQETQYF
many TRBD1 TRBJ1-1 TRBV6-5 TGTGCCAGCAGCCGCCGGACAGGTCCTAACAGTCCTGAAGCTTTCTTT CASSRRTGPNSPEAFF
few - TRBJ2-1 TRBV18 TGTGCCAGCTCAATCATGGACGGACCCCTCTACAATGAGCAGTTCTTC CASSIMDGPLYNEQFF
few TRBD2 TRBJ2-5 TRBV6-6 TGTGCCAGCAGTCCGCCGGGACTAGGAGAGACCCAGTACTTC CASSPPGLGETQYF
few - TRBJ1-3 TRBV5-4 TGTGCCAGCGCACAGGGCGGGGGCATTTCTGGAAACACCATATATTTT CASAQGGGISGNTIYF
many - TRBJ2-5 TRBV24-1 TGTGCCACCAGTGATGAAGAAGTAAGGGGTCGGGAGACCCAGTACTTC CATSDEEVRGRETQYF
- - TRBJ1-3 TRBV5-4 TGTGCCAGCAGCAAGAGGCAGGGAGGGGACTCTGGAAACACCATATATTTT CASSKRQGGDSGNTIYF
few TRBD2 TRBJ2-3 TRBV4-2 TGTGCCAGCAGCCGAGAACTAGCGGGGCCCCTTAGCACAGATACGCAGTATTTT CASSRELAGPLSTDTQYF
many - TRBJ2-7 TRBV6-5 TGTGCCAGCAGTATCCGTGCGGGGTCCTACGAGCAGTACTTC CASSIRAGSYEQYF
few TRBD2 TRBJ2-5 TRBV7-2 TGTGCCAGCAGCTTCACTAGCGGTGGGGAGACCCAGTACTTC CASSFTSGGETQYF
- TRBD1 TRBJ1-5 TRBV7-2 TGTGCCAGCAGCTCGGCGGGACAGACGTATCAGCCCCAGCATTTT CASSSAGQTYQPQHF
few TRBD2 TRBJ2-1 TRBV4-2 TGTGCCAGCAGCCAAGATAGCCCGGGACTAGGCCCCTACAATGAGCAGTTCTTC CASSQDSPGLGPYNEQFF
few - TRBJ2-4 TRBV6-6 TGTGCCAGCAGCCCTCCGGAGTTAGCCAAAAACATTCAGTACTTC CASSPPELAKNIQYF
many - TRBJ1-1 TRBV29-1 TGCAGCGTTGGACGGACAGCATTTAACACTGAAGCTTTCTTT CSVGRTAFNTEAFF
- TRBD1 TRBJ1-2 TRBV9 TGTGCCAGCAGTCCGATGGGCAGGGGGAACTATGGCTACACCTTC CASSPMGRGNYGYTF
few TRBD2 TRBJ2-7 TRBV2 TGTGCCAGCAGAGGGACTAGCGCGACATACGAGCAGTACTTC CASRGTSATYEQYF
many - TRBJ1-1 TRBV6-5 TGTGCCAGCAGCCTCACCTCGGACACTGAAGCTTTCTTT CASSLTSDTEAFF
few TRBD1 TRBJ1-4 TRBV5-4 TGTGCCAGCAGCTACAGGGGGGATGAAAAACTGTTTTTT CASSYRGDEKLFF
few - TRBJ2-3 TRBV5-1 TGCGCCAGCAGCCAGGGGTATAGCACAGATACGCAGTATTTT CASSQGYSTDTQYF
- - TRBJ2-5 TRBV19 TGTGCCAGTAGCAGGCCCCCGGATGGGACCCAGTACTTC CASSRPPDGTQYF
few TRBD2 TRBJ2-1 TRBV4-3 TGCGCCAGCAGCCAAGAAAGACTAGCGGGGGGGCAGTTTTTCAATGAGCAGTTCTTC CASSQERLAGGQFFNEQFF
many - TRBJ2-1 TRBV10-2 TGCGCCAGCCTAGGGGGGGGGTGGCAGTTCTTC CASLGGGWQFF
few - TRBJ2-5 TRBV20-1 TGCAGTGCGCCGAAAGGGGAGACCCAGTACTTC CSAPKGETQYF
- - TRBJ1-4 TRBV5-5 TGTGCCAGCAGCTCGACCCCTGGACCGATTAATGAAAAACTGTTTTTT CASSSTPGPINEKLFF
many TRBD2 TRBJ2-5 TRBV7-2 TGTGCCAGCAGCTATAGCGGGGGGATAGAGACCCAGTACTTC CASSYSGGIETQYF
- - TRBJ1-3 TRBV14 TGTGCCAGCAGCCAGGTCGGGGGGGCGGCTGGAAACACCATATATTTT CASSQVGGAAGNTIYF
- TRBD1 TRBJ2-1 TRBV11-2 TGTGCCAGCAGCTTAGGGACAGGGAGAGACAATGAGCAGTTCTTC CASSLGTGRDNEQFF
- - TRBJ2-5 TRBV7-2 TGTGCCAGCAGCTTTGGAGGGCCGAGAGAGACCCAGTACTTC CASSFGGPRETQYF
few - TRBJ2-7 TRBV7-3 TGTGCCAGCAGCTCGTCGGCCTCATCCTACGAGCAGTACTTC CASSSSASSYEQYF
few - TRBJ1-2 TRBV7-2 TGTGCCAGCAGCTTATTGCGGACACGCTACACCTTC CASSLLRTRYTF
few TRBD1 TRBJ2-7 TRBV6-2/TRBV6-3 TGTGCCAGCAGTCCGGGCGACAGGGTCGACGAGCAGTACTTC CASSPGDRVDEQYF
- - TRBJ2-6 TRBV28 TGTGCCAATTCAAGGGCTGGGGCCAACGTCCTGACTTTC CANSRAGANVLTF
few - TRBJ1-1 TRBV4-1 TGCGCCAGCAAGAGGGGGGCGAGCACTGAAGCTTTCTTT CASKRGASTEAFF
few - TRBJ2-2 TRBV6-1 TGTGCCAGCAGGACTTTAAGCACCGGGGAGCTGTTTTTT CASRTLSTGELFF
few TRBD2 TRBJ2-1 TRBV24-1 TGTGCCACCAGTGATGCTAGCGGGGGGCACAATGAGCAGTTCTTC CATSDASGGHNEQFF
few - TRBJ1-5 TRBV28 TGTGCCAGCAGTTTGCCAGCCAATCAGCCCCAGCATTTT CASSLPANQPQHF
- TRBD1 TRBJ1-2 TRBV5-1 TGCGCCAGCAGTGCCCAGGGGGGATCGGGCGGCTACACCTTC CASSAQGGSGGYTF
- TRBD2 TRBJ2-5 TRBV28 TGTGCCAGCAGTCTAGCAACGGCGGGGGGTTGGGAGCAAGAGACCCAGTACTTC CASSLATAGGWEQETQYF
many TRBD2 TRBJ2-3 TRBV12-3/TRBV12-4 TGTGCCAGCAGAAGGACTAGCGGGGGCACAGATACGCAGTATTTT CASRRTSGGTDTQYF
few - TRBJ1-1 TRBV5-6 TGTGCCAGCAGCGCTCAGTTTCGACGGGGGCCGGACACTGAAGCTTTCTTT CASSAQFRRGPDTEAFF
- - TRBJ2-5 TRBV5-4 TGTGCCAGCAGCTTGAAACTAGCTGAGACCCAGTACTTC CASSLKLAETQYF
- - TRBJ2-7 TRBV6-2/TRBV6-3 TGTGCCAGCAGTTACCCAGTAAGGGAGGCCTACGAGCAGTACTTC CASSYPVREAYEQYF
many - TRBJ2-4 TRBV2 TGTGCCAGCAGTGAATTGGAGGTCAAAAACATTCAGTACTTC CASSELEVKNIQYF